A selection of T cell receptor beta chains follows, all from one sample in a study of T cell changes during pregnancy in multiple sclerosis. The protocol was immunoSEQ multiplex PCR, while the TCRdb copy is restricted to in-frame clones and leaves out a portion. The sample lists over 45,000 clones, approximately 92% occurring once. Sequencing was performed on CD4+ T cells from peripheral blood mononuclear cells, taken in the second trimester of pregnancy. These receptors originate from a female donor in good health, enrolled as a control in a pregnancy study. CDR3s include the opening cysteine and the closing phenylalanine or tryptophan. D genes are given only for firm matches. Rows may omit the clone size; those that give it use once, few, many or a size class.

-	TRBV5-1	TRBD2	TRBJ2-3	TGCGCCAGCAGCTTGGGAGACGGGGGGACAGATACGCAGTATTTT	CASSLGDGGTDTQYF
-	TRBV9	TRBD1	TRBJ2-3	TGTGCCAGCACCCGTAACAGGGGTTACACAGATACGCAGTATTTT	CASTRNRGYTDTQYF
-	TRBV4-1	-	TRBJ2-3	TGCGCCAGCAGCCAAGATCGAGCACAGCCAGATACGCAGTATTTT	CASSQDRAQPDTQYF
once	TRBV29-1	TRBD1	TRBJ1-6	TGCAGCGTTGGGGACAGGGGCAGTTCACCCCTCCACTTT	CSVGDRGSSPLHF
-	TRBV28	TRBD1	TRBJ2-2	TGTGCCAGCAGACTCGACAGGGGCTCCACCGGGGAGCTGTTTTTT	CASRLDRGSTGELFF
-	TRBV6-6	-	TRBJ2-5	TGTGCCAGCAGTTACTCCCTTGCGGGTGCGGAGACCCAGTACTTC	CASSYSLAGAETQYF
-	TRBV5-8	-	TRBJ2-7	TGTGCCAGCAGCTTAACCGGGACACGGCCGTACGAGCAGTACTTC	CASSLTGTRPYEQYF
-	TRBV27	TRBD1	TRBJ1-5	TGTGCCAGCAGTGCTACTCGCCGGGACAGGTTTAATCAGCCCCAGCATTTT	CASSATRRDRFNQPQHF
once	TRBV11-2	TRBD2	TRBJ2-1	TGTGCCAGCAGCCCTATAGCGGGAGCCTTTTGGGGGCAGTTCTTC	CASSPIAGAFWGQFF
-	TRBV28	TRBD2	TRBJ2-1	TGTGCCAGCACCCCCGGGAGGTACAATGAGCAGTTCTTC	CASTPGRYNEQFF
-	TRBV6-5	TRBD1	TRBJ1-1	TGTGCCAGCAGTTTCTCACAGGGGGCGAACACTGAAGCTTTCTTT	CASSFSQGANTEAFF
-	TRBV28	-	TRBJ2-7	TGTGCCAGCAGTTTGGGAGGTGGGAGCTCCTACGAGCAGTACTTC	CASSLGGGSSYEQYF
-	TRBV11-2	-	TRBJ1-2	TGTGCCAGCACCCTAGCCGGATTGGGGGGTGGAAGCTATGGCTACACCTTC	CASTLAGLGGGSYGYTF
-	TRBV5-1	-	TRBJ1-4	TGCGCCAGCAGCTTGGGAGGAATTAATGAAAAACTGTTTTTT	CASSLGGINEKLFF
-	TRBV18	TRBD1	TRBJ2-2	TGTGCCAGCTCCACAGGGGGCATAGGCACCGGGGAGCTGTTTTTT	CASSTGGIGTGELFF
-	TRBV30	TRBD1	TRBJ1-6	TGTGCCTGGAGTGTAAGGGGACAGGGGACTTCACCCCTCCACTTT	CAWSVRGQGTSPLHF
-	TRBV28	TRBD2	TRBJ2-1	TGTGCCAGCAGTCCAACTAGCGGGGGGGTCATTGAGCAGTTCTTC	CASSPTSGGVIEQFF
-	TRBV30	TRBD2	TRBJ2-2	TGTGCCTGGAGTTTTGGTGACAAGACTAGCGGGGCCCCAGTGGGCGGGGAGCTGTTTTTT	CAWSFGDKTSGAPVGGELFF
-	TRBV18	-	TRBJ1-4	TGTGCCAGCTCACCAAAGGAGATTAATGAAAAACTGTTTTTT	CASSPKEINEKLFF
-	TRBV7-6	-	TRBJ1-6	TGTGCCAGCAGCTTCTCTAGGGGCAGGGGTGGGAGTAATTCACCCCTCCACTTT	CASSFSRGRGGSNSPLHF
-	TRBV6-4	-	TRBJ2-3	TGTGCCAGCAGTGATGAAGGGAGGGATACGCAGTATTTT	CASSDEGRDTQYF
-	TRBV4-2	TRBD1	TRBJ1-1	TGTGCCAGCAGCCAGGAGGGACAGCCCTATGAAGCTTTCTTT	CASSQEGQPYEAFF
once	TRBV28	TRBD2	TRBJ2-1	TGTGCCACCCTCAGGGCTAGCGGGAGTAACCATGAGCAGTTCTTC	CATLRASGSNHEQFF
-	TRBV29-1	-	TRBJ2-7	TGCAGCGTTGGCGGGGTTGGGCGCGAGCAGTACTTC	CSVGGVGREQYF
-	TRBV21-1	-	TRBJ1-2	TGTGCCAGCAGCAAATCCCCAACGACCGACAGGGTGGGTAATAATGGCTACACCTTC	CASSKSPTTDRVGNNGYTF
-	TRBV6-1	TRBD1	TRBJ1-3	TGTGCCAGCAGTCTTCTGGGACAGGGTGAAAACACCATATATTTT	CASSLLGQGENTIYF
-	TRBV28	TRBD1	TRBJ2-3	TGTGCCACAAACAGGGGAATATCTAGCACAGATACGCAGTATTTT	CATNRGISSTDTQYF
-	TRBV2	TRBD2	TRBJ2-5	TGTGCCAGCAAAGATAGCGGGGTGGAGACCCAGTACTTC	CASKDSGVETQYF
once	TRBV10-1	-	TRBJ2-3	TGCGCCAGCAGCGCCAAGCGAGGCCCCACAGATACGCAGTATTTT	CASSAKRGPTDTQYF
-	TRBV4-3	TRBD1	TRBJ1-4	TGCGCCAGCAGCCAAGGACAGGGGGCATATGAAAAACTGTTTTTT	CASSQGQGAYEKLFF
few	TRBV6-5	-	TRBJ1-6	TGTGCCAGCAGCAGGGAATTGGATTCACCCCTCCACTTT	CASSRELDSPLHF
-	TRBV27	-	TRBJ1-1	TGTGCCAGCAGTTTGGGGGCAGGGGCCCTATTGGCTTTCTTT	CASSLGAGALLAFF
-	TRBV2	-	TRBJ2-3	TGTGCCAGCATCCGAGCCCTAGGGGTTGCGCAGTATTTT	CASIRALGVAQYF
-	TRBV18	-	TRBJ1-2	TGTGCCAGCTCACCACCAGCAGCGTCGGGCTATGGCTACACCTTC	CASSPPAASGYGYTF
-	TRBV7-3	TRBD2	TRBJ2-3	TGTGCCAGCAGCTTGGGACTAGCGGCTAGCACAGATACGCAGTATTTT	CASSLGLAASTDTQYF
-	TRBV28	-	TRBJ1-1	TGTGCCAGCAGCGACGGGGGGCTGGAAGAAGCTTTCTTT	CASSDGGLEEAFF
-	TRBV5-5	TRBD2	TRBJ2-5	TGTGCCAGCAGCTTTGGCCCTAGCGGGGGGGGTGAAGAGACCCAGTACTTC	CASSFGPSGGGEETQYF
-	TRBV6-5	-	TRBJ1-2	TGTGCCAGCAGTTATCGGTCCCAACCTGGCTACACCTTC	CASSYRSQPGYTF
-	TRBV28	-	TRBJ1-2	TGTGCCAGCAGTTTCCCGGGGGGGGCCCTCTCCTATGGCTACACCTTC	CASSFPGGALSYGYTF
-	TRBV27	-	TRBJ2-7	TGTGCCAGCAGTTTGTCCAGCAGGGCCCGGGTCTCCTACGAGCAGTACTTC	CASSLSSRARVSYEQYF
-	TRBV9	TRBD2	TRBJ2-3	TGTGCCAGCAGCGTAGAACCTAGCGGGAGATCGGGCGGAACAGATACGCAGTATTTT	CASSVEPSGRSGGTDTQYF
-	TRBV19	TRBD1	TRBJ2-2	TGTGCCAGTAGTACGCGGACAGGGGGGACCGGGGAGCTGTTTTTT	CASSTRTGGTGELFF
-	TRBV7-9	-	TRBJ1-5	TGTGCCAGCAGCACCCAGGGTTTTGGGCAGCCCCAGCATTTT	CASSTQGFGQPQHF
-	TRBV7-2	-	TRBJ2-5	TGTGCCAGCAGCCCCCGGGAGACCCAGTACTTC	CASSPRETQYF
-	TRBV25-1	TRBD2	TRBJ2-1	TGTGCCAGCAGTGAATCGGGGACTAGCGGGAGTTGGAATGAGCAGTTCTTC	CASSESGTSGSWNEQFF
-	TRBV14	-	TRBJ2-3	TGTGCCGGCAGCCTGCGTGTGTCGGTAGACACAGATACGCAGTATTTT	CAGSLRVSVDTDTQYF